This TCR beta chain was sequenced in a study of blood T cell repertoires in COVID-19. Sequenced by immunoSEQ multiplex PCR; TCRdb stores in-frame clones only, minus some. The sample lists hundreds of thousands of clones; 85% to 90% were seen once. This clone has just one count. CDR3 size: 14 residues. Trimming shortened V by 3 bases and J by 0 bases, and 8 bases separated the two germline ends. Germline V gene lookup returns CDR1 LNHDA and CDR2 SQIVND (reference sequence). This study enrolled people aged about 18 to 100 from about 26 US geographic areas. Participant-given clinical history determined each cohort assignment.

The clonotype comes from a man aged 45-60 years who had been exposed to COVID-19. Sequencing was performed on PBMCs or T cells enriched from blood (not recorded which). The chain combines TRBV19 with TRBJ1-2; no clear D gene. The CDR3 here is CASSILLPNYGYTF. Here the CDR3 DNA reads TGTGCCAGTAGTATTTTACTACCTAACTATGGCTACACCTTC.